Each of the 15 T cell receptor beta chains below was sequenced from the same sample in a study of T cell changes during pregnancy in multiple sclerosis. TCRdb's copy holds only in-frame clones and misses some; the assay was immunoSEQ multiplex PCR. This repertoire shows approximately 83,000 clones, roughly 93% found once; its top ten account for 4.3%. This material consisted of peripheral blood, taken in the first trimester of pregnancy. The receptor source for this set is a female donor with multiple sclerosis, enrolled in a pregnancy study.

The chain recombines TRBV4-2 with TRBJ2-2; D unclear. V lost 0 bases, J lost 6 bases, and 8 bases lay in between. Germline CDR1 reads LGHNA; CDR2 reads YNFKEQ. CDR3 length equals 14 residues. CDR3 DNA: TGTGCCAGCAGCCAAGATTTAGTCTCCGGGGAGCTGTTTTTT. Protein sequence: CASSQDLVSGELFF.

V and J are TRBV15 and TRBJ2-2; TRBD2 matches at 9 bases. The V gene end was trimmed by 3 bases and the J gene end by 3 bases; junction bases not matched to a gene: 5. This CDR3 spans 16 amino acids. Germline V gives CDR1 LNHNV, CDR2 YYDKDF (reference sequence). Written as DNA, the CDR3 is TGTGCCACCAGCAGGACTGCGGGGGGGTACACCGGGGAGCTGTTTTTT. Translated: CATSRTAGGYTGELFF.

The chain carries TRBV27 and TRBJ2-2, with TRBD1 identical over 8 bases. Germline V gives CDR1 MNHEY, CDR2 SMNVEV (reference sequence). There are 17 residues in the CDR3. V trimming: 5 bases; J trimming: 5 bases; junction bases outside the gene matches: 13. In DNA, the CDR3 is TGTGCCAGCAGTCTAGTATCAGGGGGCGTTGGTACCGGGGAGCTGTTTTTT. Its protein is CASSLVSGGVGTGELFF.

This clone was seen only once. The V gene is TRBV9, the J gene TRBJ1-4; D may be TRBD1 (5 bases). Germline loops: CDR1 SGDLS, CDR2 YYNGEE. V was shortened by 0 bases and J by 11 bases, with 14 bases between the two germline ends. This CDR3 is built from 14 residues. CDR3 in amino acids: CASSVGDSTSKLFF. In DNA form, the CDR3 reads TGTGCCAGCAGCGTAGGGGACTCTACTTCGAAACTGTTTTTT.

This chain joins TRBV12-5 and TRBJ1-2; TRBD1 might be the D (5 bases). The V end lost 2 bases, the J end lost 3 bases, and 7 bases lay between the germline ends. This CDR3 comprises 13 residues. Germline V gene sequence: CDR1 LGHNT, CDR2 FRNRAP. The CDR3 sequence is CASGLIGDYGYTF. CDR3 in DNA: TGTGCTAGTGGTTTGATAGGGGACTATGGCTACACCTTC.

DNA for the CDR3: TGTGCCAGCAGTGTAGTGTTTCCGGATACGCAGTATTTT. Amino acid sequence: CASSVVFPDTQYF. V is TRBV25-1 and J is TRBJ2-3; D is uncertain. CDR3 size: 13 residues. CDR1 MGHDK and CDR2 SYGVNS come from the germline V gene. The V and J ends lost 4 bases and 6 bases respectively, with 11 bases between them.

This clone has just a few counts. This chain connects TRBV7-9 to TRBJ1-2; no clear D gene. The CDR3 spans 11 residues. CDR1 and CDR2 from the germline V gene are SEHNR and FQNEAQ (reference sequence). V lost 6 bases to trimming and J lost 4 bases, with 6 bases between them. The DNA of the CDR3 is TGTGCCAGCAGTCACAGCTATGGCTACACCTTC. Translation gives CASSHSYGYTF.

With respect to this clone: Other DNA sequences in the sample encode the same CDR3. The rearrangement joins TRBV5-1 to TRBJ2-3; D is uncertain. CDR1 is SGHRS, CDR2 YFSETQ, per germline. Trimming shortened V by 0 bases and J by 3 bases, and 5 bases separated the two germline ends. This CDR3 has 13 residues. CDR3 region: CASSLAGTDTQYF. DNA for the CDR3: TGCGCCAGCAGCTTGGCCGGGACAGATACGCAGTATTTT.

The chain joins TRBV10-2 to TRBJ1-5; a possible D gene is TRBD1 (5 bases). This CDR3 is built from 13 residues. Germline V gene data show CDR1 as WSHSY and CDR2 as SAAADI. Trimming removed 6 bases at V and 3 bases at J, with 9 bases between. The CDR3 region is CASRAGDNQPQHF. In nucleotides, the CDR3 is TGCGCCAGCAGGGCGGGGGACAATCAGCCCCAGCATTTT.

The chain has TRBV6-5 and TRBJ2-7; 10 bases line up with TRBD1. The J segment lost 9 bases and the V segment lost 5 bases, leaving 7 bases of the junction unmatched. Germline CDR1 and CDR2: MNHEY and SVGAGI. CDR3 length: 13 amino acids. CDR3: CASSPPGQGWQYF. CDR3 nucleotides: TGTGCCAGCAGTCCCCCGGGACAGGGGTGGCAGTACTTC.

The chain links TRBV19 to TRBJ2-7, with a tentative D call TRBD1 (6 bases). The CDR3 is 13 amino acids. The V gene's germline CDR1 is LNHDA and CDR2 SQIVND (reference sequence). Trimming took off 3 bases at V and 7 bases at J, with 13 bases between the two ends. This chain's CDR3 is CASSMGSGVEQYF. Written as DNA, the CDR3 is TGTGCCAGTAGTATGGGGTCAGGGGTGGAGCAGTACTTC.

The chain combines TRBV5-6 with TRBJ1-2; TRBD1 might be the D (6 bases). This CDR3 has 18 residues. V was clipped by 0 bases and J by 4 bases, with 22 bases between them. Germline V CDR1 and CDR2: SGHDT, YYEEEE. DNA for the CDR3: TGTGCCAGCAGCTTGGGGCGAGACAGGCCGATATCGATCTATGGCTACACCTTC. This codes for CASSLGRDRPISIYGYTF.

This clone was counted once. The chain combines TRBV9 with TRBJ2-1; D possibly corresponds to TRBD1 (7 bases). Trimming pared 1 base from V and 0 bases from J, leaving 14 bases between. Germline V gene data show CDR1 as SGDLS and CDR2 as YYNGEE. The CDR3 is 17 residues long. The CDR3 loop is CASSVQGGPNSYNEQFF. For the CDR3, the DNA is TGTGCCAGCAGCGTACAGGGGGGACCGAACTCCTACAATGAGCAGTTCTTC.

The V gene is TRBV2, the J gene TRBJ2-3; 15 bases agree with TRBD2. CDR1 is SNHLY and CDR2 is FYNNEI in the germline V gene. The CDR3 runs to 16 residues. V lost 4 bases, J lost 1 base, and 0 bases stayed unmatched. CDR3 region: CASSGTSGGGTDTQYF. The CDR3 DNA reads as TGTGCCAGCAGTGGGACTAGCGGGGGGGGCACAGATACGCAGTATTTT.

The V and J genes are TRBV7-9 and TRBJ2-7, with D possibly TRBD2 on 6 matching bases. Germline CDR1 SEHNR, CDR2 FQNEAQ (reference sequence). There are 14 residues in the CDR3. With 3 bases removed from V and 7 bases from J, the gap between germline ends came to 16 bases. The DNA for the CDR3 is TGTGCCAGCAGCTTCCGGGGGACGACTATTGAGCAGTACTTC. Encoded protein: CASSFRGTTIEQYF.